Below, 8 T cell receptor beta chains from the same sample are listed, as sequenced in a study of T cells in Graves' hyperthyroidism and ophthalmopathy. Researchers took RNA transcripts and amplified the TCR beta CDR3 regions from them. Primed by the HTBI set, a first-round RT-PCR was run on the TCR CDR3. TCRdb fed the multiplex PCR reads into MiXCR, producing one record per CDR3 protein. The sample contains under 400,000 distinct CDR3 sequences, roughly 13% of which appear only once. Input material: blood. The receptors were sampled from a woman aged 18-29 years with Graves' hyperthyroidism.

This clonotype was seen a few times. The chain uses TRBV10-3 and TRBJ1-5; D is possibly TRBD1 (6 bases). With 11 bases removed from V and 1 base from J, the gap between germline ends came to 15 bases. The CDR3 is 14 residues long. CDR1 and CDR2 from the germline V gene are ENHRY and SYGVKD. CDR3 region: CASRDNGSNQPQHF. The DNA of the CDR3 is TGTGCCTCCCGGGACAACGGGAGCAATCAGCCCCAGCATTTT.

This clonotype was seen many times. The V and J genes are TRBV30 and TRBJ1-2; no definite D call. Germline CDR1 and CDR2: GTSNPN and SVGIG (reference sequence). The CDR3 has 13 amino acids. V lost 3 bases and J lost 2, with 10 bases in between. CDR3 sequence: CAWSRGGNYGYTF. The DNA of the CDR3 is TGTGCCTGGAGCCGGGGAGGGAACTATGGCTACACCTTC.

This clonotype was recorded many times. The chain combines TRBV6-1 with TRBJ1-5, with 7 bases identical to TRBD1. This CDR3 spans 14 amino acids. Germline values: CDR1 MNHNS, CDR2 SASEGT. V gave up 4 bases and J gave up 4 bases; unmatched junction bases: 4. CDR3 sequence reads: CASSVTGWNQPQHF. CDR3 nucleotide sequence: TGTGCCAGCAGTGTGACAGGGTGGAATCAGCCCCAGCATTTT.

To note about this clonotype: A junction end diverges from the germline sequence, so it may reflect a read error. V usage is TRBV14 and J usage is TRBJ2-1, with D perhaps matching TRBD1 (6 bases). Germline-derived CDR1 and CDR2 are SGHDN and FVKESK. The CDR3 runs to 14 residues. The CDR3 region has the DNA TGTGCCAGCAGCCCAGCTGGGACATACAATGAGCGGTTCTTC. Translated: CASSPAGTYNERFF.

The sample holds a few counts of this clonotype. This chain joins TRBV5-5 and TRBJ1-5; D is undetermined. The CDR3 contains 15 residues. With 0 bases removed from V and 6 bases from J, the gap between germline ends came to 13 bases. Per the germline V gene, CDR1 is SGHKS and CDR2 is YYEKEE (reference sequence). The DNA of the CDR3 is TGTGCCAGCAGCTTGGGGGGTTCCGAGATTCAGCCCCAGCATTTT. Its translation: CASSLGGSEIQPQHF.

This clonotype was observed a handful of times. The chain recombines TRBV28 with TRBJ2-1; TRBD1 aligns across 11 bases. The junction had 6 bases not matched to a gene; V was cut back by 4 bases and J by 7 bases. The V gene's germline CDR1 is MDHEN and CDR2 SYDVKM. The CDR3 contains 15 residues. For the CDR3, the DNA is TGTGCCAGCAGTTATGTAGGGGACAGGGGGAATGAGCAGTTCTTC. Its protein product is CASSYVGDRGNEQFF. The variable domain in full, with the rest retrieved from reference TRBV28 and TRBJ2-1, is DVKVTQSSRYLVKRTGEKVFLECVQDMDHENMFWYRQDPGLGLRLIYFSYDVKMKEKGDIPEGYSVSREKKERFSLILESASTNQTSMYLCASSYVGDRGNEQFFGPGTRLTVL.

This clonotype came up many times. This chain joins TRBV6-1 and TRBJ2-7; 8 bases line up with TRBD1. The CDR3 runs to 17 residues. Germline CDR1 and CDR2: MNHNS and SASEGT. V was pared by 0 bases and J by 7 bases, with 14 bases of the junction left unmatched. The CDR3 bases are TGTGCCAGCAGTGAAGCGCTTCAAGGACAGGGCCTCAGGGAGCAGTACTTC. Translation gives CASSEALQGQGLREQYF.

The sample holds a few counts of this clonotype. A clone one base away is much larger, so this may be a read error. The V gene is TRBV10-3, the J gene TRBJ2-3; D unclear. Per the germline V gene, CDR1 is ENHRY and CDR2 is SYGVKD. The CDR3 spans 12 residues. The V and J ends lost 6 bases and 3 bases respectively, with 7 bases between them. In nucleotides, the CDR3 is TGTGCCATCAGCCAGGTGACAGATACGCAGTATTTT. This encodes CAISQVTDTQYF.